The source of this T cell receptor (beta chain) is a study of blood T cell repertoires in COVID-19. This CDR3 comprises 16 residues. The V and J ends lost 4 bases and 5 bases respectively, with 16 bases between them. Germline V gene data show CDR1 as KGHDR and CDR2 as SFDVKD. The table came from immunoSEQ multiplex PCR; TCRdb's copy has only in-frame clones and leaves some out. Counted here are fewer than 300,000 clones, 80% to 85% occurring once; the ten biggest clones make up around 3%. The rearrangement uses TRBV24-1 and TRBJ2-2; D is perhaps TRBD1 (5 bases). The source of this sequence is a woman aged 60-75 years with active or convalescent COVID-19. Sequencing was carried out using peripheral blood. CDR3 amino acids: CATSDGIQGWTGELFF. The CDR3 nucleotides are TGTGCCACCAGTGACGGAATCCAGGGTTGGACCGGGGAGCTGTTTTTT.